This TCR beta chain originates from a study of early T cells in non-severe SARS-CoV-2 infection. The wider study: Chains were unpaired, as sequencing was done on bulk RNA from unsorted whole blood.

This clonotype was counted many times. The antigen remains undetermined. Broader study findings: VDJdb matching favored anti-spike CD8 responses, missing private and CD4 specificities.

Unique molecular identifiers (one per individual cDNA molecule) were attached. TCRdb analysed the 5' RACE reads with MiXCR anew, one entry per CDR3 protein. The table lists 80,000 to 100,000 distinct CDR3 sequences, approximately 15% of them singletons. V shed 6 bases and J 5 bases; nucleotides not matched to a gene: 8. The CDR3 has 13 residues. The germline V gene encodes CDR1 SQVTM and CDR2 ANQGSEA. The chain has TRBV29-1 and TRBJ1-1; 8 nucleotides align to TRBD1. The material sequenced was whole blood. The sequence came from an adult who was a healthcare worker with PCR-confirmed SARS-CoV-2 infection or an uninfected control (not recorded which). CDR3: CSVQGADETEAFF. The DNA of the CDR3 is TGCAGCGTGCAGGGGGCGGATGAGACTGAAGCTTTCTTT.